The clone carrying this T cell receptor (beta chain) was observed a handful of times. The antigen is not known. The V end was cut by 1 base, the J end by 4 bases, with 11 bases between. The germline CDR1 and CDR2 sequences are SGHVT and SQSDAQ. The CDR3 runs to 15 residues. TCRdb redid the calling of the reads with MiXCR, one entry per CDR3 protein. Among more than 400,000 distinct CDR3 sequences listed, less than 30% were seen once. The data derive from a study of T cell repertoires in cytomegalovirus infection. Whole-study findings and limits: HLA-C-restricted, CMV-specific TCR beta clonotypes were dominant ex vivo.

The gene calls are TRBV7-4 and TRBJ2-1; D is unclear. The specimen sequenced was PBMCs. This receptor was identified in a human donor in good health (CMV status not recorded). Some clones in this sample may be carry-over from other donors' samples. Here the CDR3 reads CASSLGYGRYNEQFF. The CDR3 region has the DNA TGTGCCAGCAGCTTAGGGTATGGCCGATACAATGAGCAGTTCTTC.